The T cell receptor beta chain under discussion was sequenced for a study of cytomegalovirus exposure and HLA in healthy donors. Comment on this clone: What it recognizes is unknown.

A multiplex PCR was run with 60 Vbeta primers and 13 Jbeta primers. Measured with immunoSEQ multiplex PCR; TCRdb has only the in-frame clones, and not every one. Of roughly 200,000 clones listed, more than 60% were seen once; the top ten hold 2% to 2.5%. Germline V CDR1 and CDR2: ENHRY, SYGVKD. There are 16 residues in the CDR3. V shed 4 bases and J 1 base; nucleotides not matched to a gene: 8. Whole-study findings and limits: Per a prior analysis, the majority of TCR beta V segments were productive roughly 90% or roughly 30% of the time. TCR beta chain V- and J-gene trimming was linked, in a later analysis, to a missense variant in DCLRE1C. The classifier, whose performance was assessed in both the original and validation cohorts, reportedly diagnosed cytomegalovirus status with high specificity and sensitivity.

Sequenced: PBMCs. This sequence was found in a woman in her thirties in good health and CMV-seropositive. This rearrangement joins TRBV10-3 to TRBJ2-7; 9 nucleotides align to TRBD2. Here the CDR3 DNA reads TGTGCCATCAGTGGGGTCGGTAGCGGGGGTTCCTACGAGCAGTACTTC. As protein: CAISGVGSGGSYEQYF.